This T cell receptor (beta chain) was profiled in a study of cytomegalovirus exposure and HLA in healthy donors. PCR amplification relied on 60 Vbeta primers (plus 13 Jbeta primers). The repertoire was sequenced with immunoSEQ multiplex PCR; TCRdb's copy has only in-frame clones and lacks some. The data show approximately 100,000 clones, around 85% seen once. Sequenced sample: PBMCs. The source of this sequence is a man in his sixties in good health and CMV-seronegative.

CDR3 residues: CAWSPGTGITNEKLFF. The CDR3 DNA sequence: TGTGCCTGGAGCCCGGGGACAGGGATAACTAATGAAAAACTGTTTTTT. V usage is TRBV30 and J usage is TRBJ1-4, with 9 bases identical to TRBD1. CDR1 is GTSNPN, CDR2 SVGIG, per germline (reference sequence). The CDR3 is 16 amino acids. V was pared by 3 bases and J by 1 base, with 6 bases of the junction left unmatched. Based on the CDR3 plus reference TRBV30 and TRBJ1-4, the full variable domain is SQTIHQWPATLVQPVGSPLSLECTVEGTSNPNLYWYRQAAGRGLQLLFYSVGIGQISSEVPQNLSASRPQDRQFILSSKKLLLSDSGFYLCAWSPGTGITNEKLFFGSGTQLSVL.